The sequence of this T cell receptor beta chain was determined in a study of cytomegalovirus exposure and HLA in healthy donors. PCR primers comprised 60 Vbeta and 13 Jbeta primers. Data came from immunoSEQ multiplex PCR; TCRdb stores just in-frame clones and leaves some out. The repertoire holds about 130,000 clones, with around 72% as singletons. From germline, CDR1 is ENHRY and CDR2 SYGVKD. Trimming took 2 bases from V and 5 from J, leaving 9 bases between them. The CDR3 has 13 amino acids. This TCR was recovered from a woman aged 40-49 years in good health and CMV-seronegative. Material: PBMCs. V gene TRBV10-3 combines with J gene TRBJ1-1; D perhaps matches TRBD1 (5 bases). The CDR3 region is CAISERGETEAFF. In DNA form, the CDR3 reads TGTGCCATCAGTGAGCGGGGGGAAACTGAAGCTTTCTTT.